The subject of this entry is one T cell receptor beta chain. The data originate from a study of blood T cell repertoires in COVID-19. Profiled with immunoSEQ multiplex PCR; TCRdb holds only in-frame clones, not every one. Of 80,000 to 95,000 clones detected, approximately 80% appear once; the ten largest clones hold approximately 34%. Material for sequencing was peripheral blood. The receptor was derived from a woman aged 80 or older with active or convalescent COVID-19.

CDR3: CASSPGTASYEQYF. CDR3 DNA sequence: TGCGCCAGCAGCCCCGGGACAGCCTCCTACGAGCAGTACTTC. The rearrangement uses TRBV5-1 and TRBJ2-7, with 7 bases lining up with TRBD1. V dropped 4 bases and J dropped 0; count of bases not matched to a gene: 4. The CDR3 covers 14 residues. CDR1 is SGHRS, CDR2 YFSETQ, per germline.